A selection of T cell receptor beta chains follows, all from one sample in a study of regulatory T cells in long-lasting Graves disease. A single record per CDR3 protein comes from TCRdb applying MiXCR to the multiplex PCR reads. The sample yields 400,000 to 500,000 distinct CDR3 sequences, 21% seen once. Sequencing used peripheral blood mononuclear cells (PBMCs), obtained when the disease was refractory, from a patient treated with antithyroid drugs. The receptors come from a female donor with Graves disease. The CDR3 runs from the conserved cysteine through the conserved F or W. The order of the fields is V gene, D gene, J gene, clone size, CDR3 protein, CDR3 DNA. The D gene is left open where the match is weak. Size values are once, few and many counts, or a class for expanded clones, and some rows have none.

v_call: TRBV2; d_call: TRBD2; j_call: TRBJ2-7; clone_size: -; cdr3_aa: CASSSGGGADGPYEQYF; cdr3_nt: TGTGCCAGCAGTTCCGGGGGGGGGGCGGACGGGCCTTACGAGCAGTACTTC
v_call: TRBV28; d_call: -; j_call: TRBJ1-5; clone_size: many; cdr3_aa: CASSFGRVSYQPQHF; cdr3_nt: TGTGCCAGCAGTTTTGGTAGGGTCTCATATCAGCCCCAGCATTTT
v_call: TRBV12-3/TRBV12-4; d_call: -; j_call: TRBJ1-4; clone_size: few; cdr3_aa: CASSFPLAGPNEKLFF; cdr3_nt: TGTGCCAGCAGTTTTCCCTTGGCAGGGCCTAATGAAAAACTGTTTTTT
v_call: TRBV5-1; d_call: -; j_call: TRBJ2-7; clone_size: once; cdr3_aa: CASSTADGGGPYEQYF; cdr3_nt: TGCGCCAGCAGCACCGCGGACGGGGGTGGTCCCTACGAGCAGTACTTC
v_call: TRBV9; d_call: -; j_call: TRBJ1-5; clone_size: -; cdr3_aa: CASSVDATPNQPQHF; cdr3_nt: TGTGCCAGCAGCGTAGACGCAACACCGAATCAGCCCCAGCATTTT
v_call: TRBV28; d_call: TRBD1; j_call: TRBJ2-1; clone_size: few; cdr3_aa: CASSPQGSPFNEQFF; cdr3_nt: TGTGCCAGCAGCCCACAGGGGTCCCCTTTCAATGAGCAGTTCTTC
v_call: TRBV7-8; d_call: -; j_call: TRBJ1-5; clone_size: many; cdr3_aa: CASSKPALVNTDYSNQPQHF; cdr3_nt: TGTGCCAGCAGCAAACCCGCGCTTGTGAATACTGATTATAGCAATCAGCCCCAGCATTTT
v_call: TRBV7-2; d_call: TRBD2; j_call: TRBJ2-7; clone_size: -; cdr3_aa: CASSFGSGGSYEQYF; cdr3_nt: TGTGCCAGCAGCTTCGGAAGCGGGGGTTCCTACGAGCAGTACTTC
v_call: TRBV7-2; d_call: -; j_call: TRBJ1-3; clone_size: few; cdr3_aa: CASSLGPVGNTIYF; cdr3_nt: TGTGCCAGCAGCTTAGGGCCAGTCGGAAACACCATATATTTT
v_call: TRBV5-4; d_call: -; j_call: TRBJ1-1; clone_size: -; cdr3_aa: CASSLRGGNANTEAFF; cdr3_nt: TGTGCCAGCAGCTTGCGGGGGGGAAATGCGAACACTGAAGCTTTCTTT
v_call: TRBV20-1; d_call: -; j_call: TRBJ2-7; clone_size: -; cdr3_aa: CSARGVQAAESYEQYF; cdr3_nt: TGCAGTGCTAGGGGGGTTCAAGCCGCGGAGAGCTACGAGCAGTACTTC
v_call: TRBV28; d_call: TRBD2; j_call: TRBJ2-7; clone_size: many; cdr3_aa: CASRGGLAGEILLTYEQYF; cdr3_nt: TGTGCCAGCAGGGGAGGACTAGCGGGAGAAATTCTATTGACCTACGAGCAGTACTTC
v_call: TRBV5-4; d_call: TRBD2; j_call: TRBJ2-7; clone_size: -; cdr3_aa: CASSLASGRPNYEQYF; cdr3_nt: TGTGCCAGCAGCTTGGCTAGCGGGAGACCTAACTACGAGCAGTACTTC
v_call: TRBV29-1; d_call: -; j_call: TRBJ1-1; clone_size: many; cdr3_aa: CSVGVRLGNTEAFF; cdr3_nt: TGCAGCGTTGGGGTCCGATTGGGGAACACTGAAGCTTTCTTT
v_call: TRBV5-1; d_call: TRBD2; j_call: TRBJ2-5; clone_size: -; cdr3_aa: CASSGTSGSGGTQYF; cdr3_nt: TGCGCCAGCAGTGGGACTAGCGGGAGCGGTGGGACCCAGTACTTC
v_call: TRBV6-2/TRBV6-3; d_call: -; j_call: TRBJ2-1; clone_size: -; cdr3_aa: CASSYGTAWAVYNEQFF; cdr3_nt: TGTGCCAGCAGTTACGGCACAGCCTGGGCGGTTTACAATGAGCAGTTCTTC
v_call: TRBV5-5; d_call: -; j_call: TRBJ1-1; clone_size: few; cdr3_aa: CASSFFMNTEAFF; cdr3_nt: TGTGCCAGCAGCTTCTTCATGAACACTGAAGCTTTCTTT
v_call: TRBV3-1; d_call: TRBD2; j_call: TRBJ2-1; clone_size: -; cdr3_aa: CASSTRGGLGFF; cdr3_nt: TGTGCCAGCAGCACCCGGGGGGGCCTAGGGTTCTTC
v_call: TRBV3-1; d_call: -; j_call: TRBJ2-2; clone_size: -; cdr3_aa: CASSPNLQGTGELFF; cdr3_nt: TGTGCCAGCAGCCCAAACCTACAGGGAACCGGGGAGCTGTTTTTT
v_call: TRBV7-3; d_call: TRBD2; j_call: TRBJ2-5; clone_size: -; cdr3_aa: CASSQDQHTSGRYQEAQYF; cdr3_nt: TGTGCCAGCAGCCAAGATCAGCATACTAGCGGGAGATACCAAGAGGCCCAGTACTTC
v_call: TRBV12-3/TRBV12-4; d_call: -; j_call: TRBJ2-2; clone_size: many; cdr3_aa: CASSPRTQRTGELFF; cdr3_nt: TGTGCCAGCAGTCCCCGGACTCAGAGAACCGGGGAGCTGTTTTTT
v_call: TRBV19; d_call: -; j_call: TRBJ1-1; clone_size: -; cdr3_aa: CASSTLGPEAFF; cdr3_nt: TGTGCCAGTAGTACCCTGGGTCCCGAAGCTTTCTTT
v_call: TRBV30; d_call: -; j_call: TRBJ1-1; clone_size: -; cdr3_aa: CAWSALITGRTEAFF; cdr3_nt: TGTGCCTGGAGTGCATTAATCACAGGTCGGACTGAAGCTTTCTTT
v_call: TRBV28; d_call: -; j_call: TRBJ1-5; clone_size: many; cdr3_aa: CASREGRNQPQHF; cdr3_nt: TGTGCCAGCAGGGAAGGGCGCAATCAGCCCCAGCATTTT
v_call: TRBV2; d_call: -; j_call: TRBJ2-1; clone_size: -; cdr3_aa: CASKGGVGLSEQFF; cdr3_nt: TGTGCCAGCAAGGGCGGGGTAGGCTTGAGTGAGCAGTTCTTC
v_call: TRBV7-2; d_call: TRBD1; j_call: TRBJ1-3; clone_size: -; cdr3_aa: CASSFSRQGGNTIYF; cdr3_nt: TGTGCCAGCAGCTTCAGCAGACAGGGTGGAAACACCATATATTTT
v_call: TRBV6-1; d_call: TRBD2; j_call: TRBJ2-7; clone_size: few; cdr3_aa: CASRAIGAGTYEQYF; cdr3_nt: TGTGCCAGCAGGGCGATTGGAGCGGGGACTTACGAGCAGTACTTC
v_call: TRBV20-1; d_call: -; j_call: TRBJ1-2; clone_size: few; cdr3_aa: CSASTEDGYTF; cdr3_nt: TGCAGTGCTTCTACAGAGGATGGCTACACCTTC
v_call: TRBV5-1; d_call: -; j_call: TRBJ2-7; clone_size: -; cdr3_aa: CASSLNARDYEQYF; cdr3_nt: TGCGCCAGCAGCTTAAATGCCAGGGACTACGAGCAGTACTTC
v_call: TRBV2; d_call: -; j_call: TRBJ2-7; clone_size: many; cdr3_aa: CASIEGSYEQYF; cdr3_nt: TGTGCCAGCATCGAGGGATCCTACGAGCAGTACTTC
v_call: TRBV28; d_call: -; j_call: TRBJ1-1; clone_size: many; cdr3_aa: CASNLGGHTEAFF; cdr3_nt: TGTGCCAGCAACCTAGGGGGACACACTGAAGCTTTCTTT
v_call: TRBV6-2/TRBV6-3; d_call: -; j_call: TRBJ1-5; clone_size: many; cdr3_aa: CASSRTESQPQHF; cdr3_nt: TGTGCCAGCAGTAGGACAGAAAGTCAGCCCCAGCATTTT
v_call: TRBV28; d_call: TRBD1; j_call: TRBJ2-7; clone_size: many; cdr3_aa: CASSRGTAYEQYF; cdr3_nt: TGTGCCAGCAGCCGTGGGACAGCCTACGAGCAGTACTTC
v_call: TRBV19; d_call: -; j_call: TRBJ1-5; clone_size: few; cdr3_aa: CASSIRGAGDSNQPQHF; cdr3_nt: TGTGCCAGTAGTATAAGGGGGGCAGGGGATAGCAATCAGCCCCAGCATTTT
v_call: TRBV15; d_call: -; j_call: TRBJ2-7; clone_size: -; cdr3_aa: CATSRDQQAAYEQYF; cdr3_nt: TGTGCCACCAGCAGAGATCAGCAGGCAGCCTACGAGCAGTACTTC
v_call: TRBV15; d_call: -; j_call: TRBJ2-7; clone_size: many; cdr3_aa: CATSREPSYEQYF; cdr3_nt: TGTGCCACCAGCAGAGAGCCCTCCTACGAGCAGTACTTC
v_call: TRBV2; d_call: -; j_call: TRBJ2-5; clone_size: many; cdr3_aa: CASSSGPLQETQYF; cdr3_nt: TGTGCCAGCAGTAGCGGGCCCCTCCAAGAGACCCAGTACTTC